This T cell receptor beta chain is drawn from a study of neurological immune-mediated disorders. General study results and limits: The expanded clones of different subjects shared no CDR3 amino acid sequences (suggesting private repertoires in all groups). HTLV-1-associated myelopathy led in TCR clonal expansion, while multiple sclerosis ranked lowest, below healthy controls.

The time point here: longitudinal time-point 3. This clonotype was counted many times. Antigen specificity is unknown. The authors made cDNA by 5'RACE with 10-nucleotide random UMIs. TCRdb re-called the 5' RACE reads through MiXCR, storing one row per CDR3 protein. In the table there are 95,000 to 110,000 distinct CDR3 sequences, less than 14% of which are singletons. Trimming shortened V by 1 base and J by 0 bases, and 10 bases separated the two germline ends. This CDR3 comprises 15 residues. Germline CDR1 is DFQATT and CDR2 is SNEGSKA (reference sequence). The sequence derives from a female donor with HTLV-1-associated myelopathy (HAM/TSP). Sequenced: PBMCs. The chain employs TRBV20-1 and TRBJ2-1, with D possibly matching TRBD2 (5 bases). CDR3 amino acids: CSARGGLGSYNEQFF. For the CDR3, the DNA is TGCAGTGCTAGAGGCGGGCTCGGCTCCTACAATGAGCAGTTCTTC.